Shown below are 10 T cell receptor beta chains from a single sample sequenced in a study of blood T cells in healthy people across ages. Alongside a J-beta primer mix, a sample-barcoded 5' primer served in a second PCR lasting about 7 to 11 cycles. Via MiXCR, TCRdb re-called the 5' RACE reads, giving one row per CDR3 protein. The repertoire holds 1 million to 1.2 million distinct CDR3 sequences, less than 45% seen once, with roughly 13% in the top ten. What was sequenced was blood. All receptors derive from a man between 18 and 35 years old in good health.

The genes are TRBV6-5 and TRBJ1-2; no reliable D call. V lost 6 bases and J lost 0, with 11 bases in between. The germline V gene has CDR1 MNHEY and CDR2 SVGAGI. The CDR3 covers 14 residues. The CDR3 region is CASSPVIPNYGYTF. In DNA form, the CDR3 reads TGTGCCAGCAGCCCCGTGATCCCTAACTATGGCTACACCTTC.

J is TRBJ1-2 and V is TRBV4-3; no reliable D call. CDR3 length: 14 residues. Germline CDR1 LGHNA, CDR2 YSLEER. The ends were cut back, 1 base at V and 2 bases at J, with 8 bases in the middle. This chain's CDR3 is CASSQAVLNYGYTF. The CDR3 DNA reads as TGCGCCAGCAGCCAAGCGGTACTAAACTATGGCTACACCTTC.

The chain has TRBV14 and TRBJ2-5, with D unclear. The DNA matches TRBJ2-7 better at its end, which makes the J call doubtful. CDR3 size: 14 residues. Germline V gives CDR1 SGHDN, CDR2 FVKESK. CDR3 sequence: CASSQRRLPAEQYF. CDR3 sequence (DNA): TGTGCCAGCAGCCAAAGACGCCTCCCCGCCGAGCAGTACTTC.

The chain combines TRBV9 with TRBJ1-2; 7 nucleotides match TRBD1. There are 16 residues in the CDR3. V lost 5 bases to trimming and J lost 6 bases; unmatched junction nucleotides: 16. Germline CDR1 reads SGDLS; CDR2 reads YYNGEE. CDR3 amino acids: CASSAIGTAGVDGYTF. In DNA, the CDR3 is TGTGCCAGCAGTGCTATCGGGACAGCGGGGGTCGATGGCTACACCTTC.

The chain couples TRBV4-1 to TRBJ2-5; a possible D gene is TRBD1 (5 bases). V lost 0 bases, J lost 11 bases, and 16 bases lay in between. The germline V gene has CDR1 MGHRA and CDR2 YSYEKL. CDR3 length: 14 amino acids. For the CDR3, the DNA is TGCGCCAGCAGCCAAGATACGACGGACAATGAGCAGTACTTC. Translation: CASSQDTTDNEQYF.

This clonotype appeared many times. Mismatch with germline at one junction end may stem from a read error. The rearrangement links TRBV4-3 to TRBJ2-1; no definite D call. Germline CDR1 LGHNA, CDR2 YSLEER. The CDR3 totals 14 residues. CDR3 region: CASSQEVGNNEQFF. The CDR3 DNA reads TGTGCCAGCAGCCAAGAGGTGGGAAACAATGAGCAGTTCTTC.

The chain carries TRBV4-1 and TRBJ2-5; D call uncertain. V dropped 1 base and J dropped 0 bases, with 6 bases sitting between them. This CDR3 is built from 14 residues. The germline CDR1 and CDR2 sequences are MGHRA and YSYEKL. The CDR3 nucleotides are TGCGCCAGCAGCCAAGGCAGGAACCAAGAGACCCAGTACTTC. Its protein product is CASSQGRNQETQYF.

This clonotype came up a few times. The CDR3 loop is CASSIGHRSYEQYF. Here the CDR3 DNA reads TGTGCCAGTAGTATAGGACACAGATCCTACGAGCAGTACTTC. The chain carries TRBV19 and TRBJ2-7; D gene unclear. This CDR3 contains 14 residues. The V end lost 1 base, the J end lost 1 base, and 8 bases lay between the germline ends. Germline assignment: CDR1 LNHDA and CDR2 SQIVND (reference sequence).

The chain uses TRBV7-2 and TRBJ2-1, with TRBD2 matching 10 bases. This CDR3 comprises 15 residues. CDR1 and CDR2 from the germline V gene are SGHTA and FQGNSA. Trimming at V came to 8 bases and at J to 5 bases, leaving 9 bases not matched to a gene. The DNA of the CDR3 is TGTGCCAGCTCCCAGAGCGGGAGGGGGAACAATGAGCAGTTCTTC. It codes for CASSQSGRGNNEQFF.

V gene TRBV14 combines with J gene TRBJ2-3, with no clear D. Between the trimmed V and J ends, which lost 1 base and 2 bases, there was a span of 10 bases. Per the germline V gene, CDR1 is SGHDN and CDR2 is FVKESK. CDR3 length: 15 residues. CDR3 bases: TGTGCCAGCAGCCAAGCCCAACAGCTCACAGATACGCAGTATTTT. Translation gives CASSQAQQLTDTQYF.